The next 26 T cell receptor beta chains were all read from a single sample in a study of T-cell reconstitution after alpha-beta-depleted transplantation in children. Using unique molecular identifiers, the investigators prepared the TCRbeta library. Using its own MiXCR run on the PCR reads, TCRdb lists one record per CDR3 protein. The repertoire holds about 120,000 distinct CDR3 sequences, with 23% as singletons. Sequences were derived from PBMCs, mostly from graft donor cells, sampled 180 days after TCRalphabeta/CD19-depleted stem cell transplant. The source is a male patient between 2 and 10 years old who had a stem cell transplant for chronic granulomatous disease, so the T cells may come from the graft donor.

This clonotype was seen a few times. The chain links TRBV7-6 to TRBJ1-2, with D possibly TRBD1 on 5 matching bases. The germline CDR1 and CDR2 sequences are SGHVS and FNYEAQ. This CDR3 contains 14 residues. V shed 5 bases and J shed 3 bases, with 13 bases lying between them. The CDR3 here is CASSPDSIDYGYTF. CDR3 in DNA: TGTGCCAGCAGCCCAGACAGCATTGACTATGGCTACACCTTC.

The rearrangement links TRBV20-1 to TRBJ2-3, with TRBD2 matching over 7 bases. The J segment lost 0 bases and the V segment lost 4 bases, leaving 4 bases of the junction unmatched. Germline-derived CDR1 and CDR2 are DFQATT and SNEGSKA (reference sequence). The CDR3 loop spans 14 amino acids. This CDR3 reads CSAKAGFSTDTQYF. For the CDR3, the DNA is TGCAGTGCTAAAGCGGGATTCAGCACAGATACGCAGTATTTT.

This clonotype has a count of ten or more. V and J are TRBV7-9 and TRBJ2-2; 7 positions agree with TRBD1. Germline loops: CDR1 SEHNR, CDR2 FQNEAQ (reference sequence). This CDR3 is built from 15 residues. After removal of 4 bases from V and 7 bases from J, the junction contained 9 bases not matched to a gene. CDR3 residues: CASSSGQVVGGELFF. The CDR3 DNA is TGTGCCAGCAGCTCCGGACAGGTTGTTGGCGGGGAGCTGTTTTTT.

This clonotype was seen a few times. CDR3 nucleotide sequence: TGCAGCGTTGATATTGGGACAGGGGACTACGAGCAGTACTTC. Its translation is CSVDIGTGDYEQYF. V and J are TRBV29-1 and TRBJ2-7; 10 bases match TRBD1. Per germline, CDR1 SQVTM and CDR2 ANQGSEA. The CDR3 is 14 amino acids. Germline trimming cut 3 bases from V and 3 bases from J; bases unmatched to any gene: 5.

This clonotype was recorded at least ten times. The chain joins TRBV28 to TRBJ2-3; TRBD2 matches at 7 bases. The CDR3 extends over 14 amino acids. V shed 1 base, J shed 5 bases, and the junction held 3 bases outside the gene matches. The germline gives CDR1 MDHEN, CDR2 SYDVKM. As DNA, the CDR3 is TGTGCCAGCAGTTTATCGGGAGGAATAGATACGCAGTATTTT. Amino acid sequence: CASSLSGGIDTQYF.

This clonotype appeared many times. As DNA, the CDR3 is TGTGCCAGCAGCCCAGGGGTGGGTTGGAATCAGCCCCAGCATTTT. This encodes CASSPGVGWNQPQHF. The V call is TRBV7-8, the J call TRBJ1-5; D perhaps matches TRBD1 (6 bases). The V gene's germline CDR1 is SGHVS and CDR2 FQNEAQ. The ends were cut back, 5 bases at V and 4 bases at J, with 15 bases in the middle. There are 15 residues in the CDR3.

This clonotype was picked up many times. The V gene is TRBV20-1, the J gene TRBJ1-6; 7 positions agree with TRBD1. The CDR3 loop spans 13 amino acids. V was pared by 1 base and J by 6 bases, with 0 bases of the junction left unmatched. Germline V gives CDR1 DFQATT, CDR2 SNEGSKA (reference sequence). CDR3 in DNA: TGCAGTGCTAGAGGACAGGGTAATTCACCCCTCCACTTT. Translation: CSARGQGNSPLHF.

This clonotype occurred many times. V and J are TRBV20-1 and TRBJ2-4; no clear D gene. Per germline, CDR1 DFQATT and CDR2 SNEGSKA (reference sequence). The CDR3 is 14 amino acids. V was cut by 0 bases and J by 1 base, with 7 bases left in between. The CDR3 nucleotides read TGCAGTGCTAGAGATGCAAGTGCCAAAAACATTCAGTACTTC. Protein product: CSARDASAKNIQYF.

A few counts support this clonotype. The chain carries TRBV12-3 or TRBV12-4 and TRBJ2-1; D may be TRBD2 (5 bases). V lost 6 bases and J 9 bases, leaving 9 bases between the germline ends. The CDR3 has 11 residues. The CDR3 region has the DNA TGTGCCAGCAGGACGGGAACTGAGCAGTTCTTC. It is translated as CASRTGTEQFF.

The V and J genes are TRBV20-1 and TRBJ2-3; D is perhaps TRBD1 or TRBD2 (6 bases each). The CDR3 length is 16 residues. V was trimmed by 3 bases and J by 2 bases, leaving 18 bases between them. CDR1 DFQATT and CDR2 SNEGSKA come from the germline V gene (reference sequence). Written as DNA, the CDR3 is TGCAGTGCTAGTACTAGCCCTTGGGGGCTCACAGATACGCAGTATTTT. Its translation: CSASTSPWGLTDTQYF.

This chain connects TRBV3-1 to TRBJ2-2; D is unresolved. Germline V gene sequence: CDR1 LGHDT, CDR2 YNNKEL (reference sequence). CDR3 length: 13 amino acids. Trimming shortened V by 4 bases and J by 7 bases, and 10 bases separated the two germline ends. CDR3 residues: CASSRQWDGELFF. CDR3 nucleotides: TGTGCCAGCAGCCGTCAATGGGACGGGGAGCTGTTTTTT.

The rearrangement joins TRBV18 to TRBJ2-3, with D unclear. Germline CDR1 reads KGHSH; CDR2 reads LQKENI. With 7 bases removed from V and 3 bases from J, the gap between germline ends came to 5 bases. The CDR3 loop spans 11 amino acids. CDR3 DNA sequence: TGTGCCAGCTTGAAAACAGATACGCAGTATTTT. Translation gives CASLKTDTQYF.

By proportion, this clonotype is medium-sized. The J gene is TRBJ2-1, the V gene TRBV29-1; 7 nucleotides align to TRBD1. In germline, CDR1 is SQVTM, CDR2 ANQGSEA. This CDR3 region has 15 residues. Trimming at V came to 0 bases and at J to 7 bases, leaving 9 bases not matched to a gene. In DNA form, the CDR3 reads TGCAGCGTTGAAGATGGGGGACAGAAACCAAATGAGCAGTTCTTC. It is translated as CSVEDGGQKPNEQFF.

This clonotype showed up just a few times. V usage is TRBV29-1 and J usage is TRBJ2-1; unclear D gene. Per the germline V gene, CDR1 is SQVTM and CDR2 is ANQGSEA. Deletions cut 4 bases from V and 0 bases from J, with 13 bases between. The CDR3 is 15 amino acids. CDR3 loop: CSVANGQYSYNEQFF. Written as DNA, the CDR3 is TGCAGCGTTGCTAACGGGCAATACTCCTACAATGAGCAGTTCTTC.

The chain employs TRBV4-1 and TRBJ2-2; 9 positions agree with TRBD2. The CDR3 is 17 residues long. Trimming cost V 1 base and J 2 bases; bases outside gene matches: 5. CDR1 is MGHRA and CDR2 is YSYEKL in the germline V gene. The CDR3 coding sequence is TGCGCCAGCAGCCAAGTCTCTAGCGGGGCCAACACCGGGGAGCTGTTTTTT. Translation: CASSQVSSGANTGELFF.

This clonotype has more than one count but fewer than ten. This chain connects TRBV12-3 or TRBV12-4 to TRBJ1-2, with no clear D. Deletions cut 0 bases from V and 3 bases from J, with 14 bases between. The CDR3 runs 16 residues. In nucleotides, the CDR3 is TGTGCCAGCAGTTTAGCGGGCACACCGGCACACTATGGCTACACCTTC. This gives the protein CASSLAGTPAHYGYTF.

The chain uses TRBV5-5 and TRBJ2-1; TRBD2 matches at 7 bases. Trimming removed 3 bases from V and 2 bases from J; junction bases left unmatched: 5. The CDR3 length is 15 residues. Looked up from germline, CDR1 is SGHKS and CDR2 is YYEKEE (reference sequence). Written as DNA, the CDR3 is TGTGCCAGCAGCTACCGACTAGCCCCCTACAATGAGCAGTTCTTC. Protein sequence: CASSYRLAPYNEQFF.

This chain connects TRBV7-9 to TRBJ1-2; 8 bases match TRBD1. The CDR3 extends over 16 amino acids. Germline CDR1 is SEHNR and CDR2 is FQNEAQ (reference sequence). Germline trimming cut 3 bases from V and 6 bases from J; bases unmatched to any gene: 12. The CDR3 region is CASSLATDRGRDGYTF. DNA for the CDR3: TGTGCCAGCAGCTTGGCAACTGACAGGGGAAGAGATGGCTACACCTTC.

The CDR3 coding sequence is TGCAGCGTTGAAGATCAGTGGGCTAACAGGGACCGAGGGGGCTACACCTTC. This sequence encodes CSVEDQWANRDRGGYTF. This chain connects TRBV29-1 to TRBJ1-2; D might be TRBD1 (6 bases). The germline gives CDR1 SQVTM, CDR2 ANQGSEA. Trimming cost V 0 bases and J 8 bases, with 25 bases left between them. The CDR3 sequence is 17 residues long.

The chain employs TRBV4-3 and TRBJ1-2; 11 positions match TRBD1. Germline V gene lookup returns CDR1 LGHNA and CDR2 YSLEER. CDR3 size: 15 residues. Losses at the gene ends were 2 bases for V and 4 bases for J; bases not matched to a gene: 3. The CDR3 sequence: CASSQRGTGGYGYTF. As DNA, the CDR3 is TGCGCCAGCAGCCAAAGGGGGACAGGGGGCTATGGCTACACCTTC.

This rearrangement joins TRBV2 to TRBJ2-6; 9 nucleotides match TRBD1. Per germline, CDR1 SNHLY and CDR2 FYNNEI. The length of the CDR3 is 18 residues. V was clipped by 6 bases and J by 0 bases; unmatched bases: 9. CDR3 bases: TGTGCCAGCAGAACCGGACAGGGGTTCTTCTCTGGGGCCAACGTCCTGACTTTC. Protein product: CASRTGQGFFSGANVLTF. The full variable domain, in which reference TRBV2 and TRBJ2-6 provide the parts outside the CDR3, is EPEVTQTPSHQVTQMGQEVILRCVPISNHLYFYWYRQILGQKVEFLVSFYNNEISEKSEIFDDQFSVERPDGSNFTLKIRSTKLEDSAMYFCASRTGQGFFSGANVLTFGAGSRLTVL.

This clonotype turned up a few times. CDR3 amino acids: CSAPRPPRETQYF. CDR3 DNA sequence: TGCAGTGCCCCCAGGCCACCCCGGGAGACCCAGTACTTC. The rearrangement links TRBV20-1 to TRBJ2-5; D not certain. This CDR3 is built from 13 residues. V dropped 6 bases and J dropped 5 bases, with 16 bases sitting between them. Germline CDR1 DFQATT, CDR2 SNEGSKA (reference sequence).

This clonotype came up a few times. CDR3 in amino acids: CASSFVSGNEQYF. CDR3 DNA: TGTGCCAGCAGCTTTGTGTCGGGCAACGAGCAGTACTTC. The chain couples TRBV5-6 to TRBJ2-7; no firm D call. Germline V gene data show CDR1 as SGHDT and CDR2 as YYEEEE. Trimming removed 2 bases from V and 5 bases from J, with 11 bases in between. This CDR3 is built from 13 residues.

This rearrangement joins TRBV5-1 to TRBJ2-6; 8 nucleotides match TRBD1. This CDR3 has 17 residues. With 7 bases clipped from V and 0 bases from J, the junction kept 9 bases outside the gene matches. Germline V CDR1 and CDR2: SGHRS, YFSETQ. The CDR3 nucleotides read TGCGCCAGCTCTACCGGGACAGGTCCCTCTGGGGCCAACGTCCTGACTTTC. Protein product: CASSTGTGPSGANVLTF. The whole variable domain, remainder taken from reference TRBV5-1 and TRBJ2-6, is KAGVTQTPRYLIKTRGQQVTLSCSPISGHRSVSWYQQTPGQGLQFLFEYFSETQRNKGNFPGRFSGRQFSNSRSEMNVSTLELGDSALYLCASSTGTGPSGANVLTFGAGSRLTVL.

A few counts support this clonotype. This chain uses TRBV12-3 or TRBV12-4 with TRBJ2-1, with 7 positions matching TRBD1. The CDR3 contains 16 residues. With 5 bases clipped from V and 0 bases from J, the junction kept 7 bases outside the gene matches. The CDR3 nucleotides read TGTGCCAGCAGTCCTAGGGGGCGGTCCTCCTACAATGAGCAGTTCTTC. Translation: CASSPRGRSSYNEQFF.

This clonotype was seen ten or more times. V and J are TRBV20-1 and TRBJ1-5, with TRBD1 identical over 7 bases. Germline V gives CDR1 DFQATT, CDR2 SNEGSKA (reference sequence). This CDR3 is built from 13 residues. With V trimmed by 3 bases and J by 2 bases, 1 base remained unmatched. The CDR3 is CSASDRGNQPQHF. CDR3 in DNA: TGCAGTGCTAGCGACAGGGGCAATCAGCCCCAGCATTTT.